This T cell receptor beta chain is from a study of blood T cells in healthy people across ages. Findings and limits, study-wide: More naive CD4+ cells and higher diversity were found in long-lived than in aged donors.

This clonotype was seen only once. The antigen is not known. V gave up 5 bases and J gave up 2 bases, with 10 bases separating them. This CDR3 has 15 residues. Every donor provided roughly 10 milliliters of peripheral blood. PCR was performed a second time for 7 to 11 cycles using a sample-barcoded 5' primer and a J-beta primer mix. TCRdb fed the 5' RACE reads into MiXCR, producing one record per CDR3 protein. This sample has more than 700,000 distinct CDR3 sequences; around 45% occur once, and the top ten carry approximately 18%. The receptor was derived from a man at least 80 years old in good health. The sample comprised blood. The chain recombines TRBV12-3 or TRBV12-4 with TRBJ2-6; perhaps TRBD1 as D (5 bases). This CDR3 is CASSPSGPGANVLTF. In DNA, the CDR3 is TGTGCCAGCAGTCCGTCAGGGCCTGGGGCCAACGTCCTGACTTTC.